This TCR beta chain comes out of a study of T cells in Graves' hyperthyroidism and ophthalmopathy. Study-level findings and limits: Among clonotypes expanded in thyroid above 0.001, most were also found in blood.

The V gene end was trimmed by 5 bases and the J gene end by 0 bases; junction bases not matched to a gene: 10. The CDR3 runs to 18 residues. Germline lookup yields CDR1 SGHVS and CDR2 FNYEAQ. Turning to this clonotype: As yet, its antigen is unknown.

Amplified TCR beta CDR3 regions came from RNA transcripts. When the TCR CDR3 underwent first-round RT-PCR, the HTBI primer set was used. One entry per CDR3 protein results from TCRdb running MiXCR on the multiplex PCR reads. The repertoire holds a few hundred thousand distinct CDR3 sequences, with 15% to 19% as singletons. The sample was blood. This sequence was found in a woman under 30 with Graves' hyperthyroidism that later progressed to Graves' ophthalmopathy. The J gene is TRBJ2-6, the V gene TRBV7-6; 7 positions agree with TRBD2. In nucleotides, the CDR3 is TGTGCCAGCAGCAAGACTCCGGGACTACACTCTGGGGCCAACGTCCTGACTTTC. Translating gives CASSKTPGLHSGANVLTF.